These 4 T cell receptor beta chains came from one sample sequenced in a study of cytomegalovirus exposure and HLA in healthy donors. TCRdb keeps only in-frame clones here, not all; method: immunoSEQ multiplex PCR. The sample has 300,000 to 400,000 clones, 80% to 90% seen once. What was sequenced was PBMCs. The origin of the receptors is a woman aged 18-29 years in good health and CMV-seronegative.

The CDR3 spells CASSLGQGTDTQYF. The CDR3 DNA reads as TGTGCCAGCAGCCTGGGACAGGGCACAGATACGCAGTATTTT. The gene calls are TRBV7-9 and TRBJ2-3; 8 bases are shared with TRBD1. Trimming cost V 5 bases and J 1 base; bases outside gene matches: 2. CDR3 length: 14 residues. The germline CDR1 and CDR2 sequences are SEHNR and FQNEAQ (reference sequence).

The rearrangement links TRBV4-1 to TRBJ2-5; D possibly corresponds to TRBD2 (6 bases). Germline lookup yields CDR1 MGHRA and CDR2 YSYEKL. Trimming took off 1 base at V and 5 bases at J, with 8 bases between the two ends. This CDR3 is 13 amino acids long. In DNA, the CDR3 is TGCGCCAGCAGCCAAGGGGGGGTGGAGACCCAGTACTTC. Amino acids: CASSQGGVETQYF.

The chain has TRBV7-9 and TRBJ2-3; 9 bases map to TRBD1. The CDR3 totals 14 residues. The germline V gene has CDR1 SEHNR and CDR2 FQNEAQ (reference sequence). V shed 6 bases and J 5 bases; nucleotides not matched to a gene: 6. CDR3 nucleotide sequence: TGTGCCAGCAGTAAGGGACAGGGACAAGATACGCAGTATTTT. This sequence encodes CASSKGQGQDTQYF. Complete variable domain (other parts from reference TRBV7-9 and TRBJ2-3): DTGVSQNPRHKITKRGQNVTFRCDPISEHNRLYWYRQTLGQGPEFLTYFQNEAQLEKSRLLSDRFSAERPKGSFSTLEIQRTEQGDSAMYLCASSKGQGQDTQYFGPGTRLTVL.

The chain is built from TRBV6-4 and TRBJ2-1, with D possibly being TRBD2 (5 bases). This CDR3 is 15 amino acids long. The ends were cut back, 1 base at V and 4 bases at J, with 11 bases in the middle. The V gene's germline CDR1 is MRHNA and CDR2 SNTAGT. This chain's CDR3 is CASSDFPADYNEQFF. The CDR3 bases are TGTGCCAGCAGTGACTTCCCAGCGGATTACAATGAGCAGTTCTTC.